These T cell receptor beta chains were read from a single sample in a study of PD-L1 blockade in urothelial cancer. Generated by immunoSEQ multiplex PCR, the TCRdb table keeps only in-frame clones and is missing some. The sample yields tens of thousands of clones, nearly 90% seen once. The sample in question was PBMCs, obtained around atezolizumab (anti-PD-L1) treatment. Every receptor here comes from a man in his 60s with urothelial cancer. CDR3s include the opening cysteine and the closing phenylalanine or tryptophan. The D gene is left open where the match is weak. Clone size is shown for a subset of rows, as once, few, many or a class of expanded clone.

v_call: TRBV27; cdr3_length: 14; j_call: TRBJ2-7; d_call: TRBD1; clone_size: once; cdr3_aa: CASSLDRLSYEQYF; cdr3_nt: TGTGCCAGCAGTCTGGACAGGTTATCCTACGAGCAGTACTTC
v_call: TRBV5-5; cdr3_length: 15; j_call: TRBJ2-5; d_call: NA; clone_size: once; cdr3_aa: CASSFIPGVQETQYF; cdr3_nt: TGTGCCAGCAGCTTCATTCCGGGGGTCCAAGAGACCCAGTACTTC
v_call: TRBV30; cdr3_length: 13; j_call: TRBJ1-2; d_call: NA; clone_size: few; cdr3_aa: CAWTTPALYGYTF; cdr3_nt: TGTGCCTGGACGACACCCGCTCTATATGGCTACACCTTC
v_call: TRBV2; cdr3_length: 11; j_call: TRBJ2-1; d_call: NA; clone_size: NA; cdr3_aa: CASSPLAEQFF; cdr3_nt: TGTGCCAGCAGCCCCCTAGCAGAGCAGTTCTTC
v_call: TRBV7-2; cdr3_length: 16; j_call: TRBJ2-4; d_call: TRBD2; clone_size: NA; cdr3_aa: CASSPAAGGYRNIQYF; cdr3_nt: TGTGCCAGCAGCCCAGCAGCGGGAGGTTATAGAAACATTCAGTACTTC
v_call: TRBV2; cdr3_length: 13; j_call: TRBJ1-6; d_call: NA; clone_size: NA; cdr3_aa: CASSGQFNSPLHF; cdr3_nt: TGTGCCAGCAGCGGACAGTTCAATTCACCCCTCCACTTT
v_call: TRBV5-6; cdr3_length: 16; j_call: TRBJ2-1; d_call: NA; clone_size: NA; cdr3_aa: CATGPTGANLYNEQFF; cdr3_nt: TGTGCCACCGGTCCGACAGGTGCTAACTTATACAATGAGCAGTTCTTC
v_call: TRBV27; cdr3_length: 15; j_call: TRBJ2-5; d_call: NA; clone_size: NA; cdr3_aa: CASSAGPGEWETQYF; cdr3_nt: TGTGCCAGCAGCGCCGGTCCAGGGGAGTGGGAGACCCAGTACTTC
v_call: TRBV19; cdr3_length: 14; j_call: TRBJ2-5; d_call: NA; clone_size: NA; cdr3_aa: CASSIASLAGAQYF; cdr3_nt: TGTGCCAGTAGTATAGCCAGCCTAGCTGGGGCCCAGTACTTC
v_call: TRBV21-1; cdr3_length: 17; j_call: TRBJ2-7; d_call: NA; clone_size: NA; cdr3_aa: CASSKAGVTGGSYEQYF; cdr3_nt: TGTGCCAGCAGCAAAGCGGGGGTGACAGGGGGTTCCTACGAGCAGTACTTC
v_call: TRBV11-3; cdr3_length: 13; j_call: TRBJ2-7; d_call: NA; clone_size: NA; cdr3_aa: CASSSVNSYEQYF; cdr3_nt: TGTGCCAGCAGCTCGGTAAATTCCTACGAGCAGTACTTC
v_call: TRBV7-3; cdr3_length: 15; j_call: TRBJ2-7; d_call: NA; clone_size: once; cdr3_aa: CASSPEGGSDYEQYF; cdr3_nt: TGTGCCAGCAGCCCCGAGGGGGGGTCGGACTACGAGCAGTACTTC
v_call: TRBV5-5; cdr3_length: 13; j_call: TRBJ2-1; d_call: TRBD2; clone_size: NA; cdr3_aa: CASSLGPGGEQFF; cdr3_nt: TGTGCCAGCAGCTTGGGTCCGGGGGGTGAGCAGTTCTTC
v_call: TRBV5-4; cdr3_length: 13; j_call: TRBJ1-2; d_call: NA; clone_size: NA; cdr3_aa: CASSLDREYGYTF; cdr3_nt: TGTGCCAGCAGCTTGGACAGAGAATATGGCTACACCTTC
v_call: TRBV29-1; cdr3_length: 15; j_call: TRBJ1-2; d_call: NA; clone_size: NA; cdr3_aa: CSVDRAQGGSYGYTF; cdr3_nt: TGCAGCGTTGACAGGGCCCAGGGAGGGAGCTATGGCTACACCTTC
v_call: TRBV10-2; cdr3_length: 11; j_call: TRBJ2-1; d_call: NA; clone_size: NA; cdr3_aa: CASRQWDEQFF; cdr3_nt: TGCGCCAGCAGACAGTGGGATGAGCAGTTCTTC
v_call: TRBV7-9; cdr3_length: 16; j_call: TRBJ2-5; d_call: TRBD2; clone_size: NA; cdr3_aa: CASSLTSGLARETQYF; cdr3_nt: TGTGCCAGCAGCTTAACGAGTGGACTAGCTAGGGAGACCCAGTACTTC
v_call: TRBV11-2; cdr3_length: 12; j_call: TRBJ1-2; d_call: NA; clone_size: NA; cdr3_aa: CASSFRSYGYTF; cdr3_nt: TGTGCCAGCAGCTTCCGCAGCTATGGCTACACCTTC
v_call: TRBV29-1; cdr3_length: 16; j_call: TRBJ2-6; d_call: NA; clone_size: NA; cdr3_aa: CSVGGGLSSGANVLTF; cdr3_nt: TGCAGCGTTGGGGGAGGATTAAGCTCTGGGGCCAACGTCCTGACTTTC
v_call: TRBV11-2; cdr3_length: 16; j_call: TRBJ2-3; d_call: TRBD2; clone_size: NA; cdr3_aa: CASSYTSGGATDTQYF; cdr3_nt: TGTGCCAGCAGCTATACTAGCGGGGGGGCCACAGATACGCAGTATTTT
v_call: TRBV19; cdr3_length: 14; j_call: TRBJ2-1; d_call: NA; clone_size: once; cdr3_aa: CASSIRFEGDEQFF; cdr3_nt: TGTGCCAGTAGTATACGGTTCGAGGGCGATGAGCAGTTCTTC
v_call: TRBV4-2; cdr3_length: 21; j_call: TRBJ2-3; d_call: TRBD2; clone_size: NA; cdr3_aa: CASSQDLMGLAGGRTTDTQYF; cdr3_nt: TGTGCCAGCAGCCAAGATTTGATGGGACTAGCGGGAGGGCGGACAACAGATACGCAGTATTTT
v_call: TRBV9; cdr3_length: 13; j_call: TRBJ2-1; d_call: NA; clone_size: NA; cdr3_aa: CASSATGMNEQFF; cdr3_nt: TGTGCCAGCAGCGCAACCGGGATGAATGAGCAGTTCTTC
v_call: TRBV21-1; cdr3_length: 17; j_call: TRBJ2-2; d_call: NA; clone_size: NA; cdr3_aa: CASSKVEGTGNTGELFF; cdr3_nt: TGTGCCAGCAGCAAAGTTGAAGGGACAGGGAACACCGGGGAGCTGTTTTTT
v_call: TRBV7-2; cdr3_length: 14; j_call: TRBJ1-6; d_call: NA; clone_size: NA; cdr3_aa: CASSLARVNSPLHF; cdr3_nt: TGTGCCAGCAGCTTAGCCAGGGTTAATTCACCCCTCCACTTT
v_call: TRBV2; cdr3_length: 16; j_call: TRBJ2-7; d_call: TRBD1; clone_size: NA; cdr3_aa: CASRLPRDRVSYEQYF; cdr3_nt: TGTGCCAGCAGGTTACCCCGGGACAGGGTTTCCTACGAGCAGTACTTC
v_call: TRBV5-1; cdr3_length: 14; j_call: TRBJ2-7; d_call: TRBD1; clone_size: NA; cdr3_aa: CASGTGTTLYEQYF; cdr3_nt: TGCGCCAGCGGGACAGGGACCACCTTATACGAGCAGTACTTC
v_call: TRBV6-6; cdr3_length: 13; j_call: TRBJ1-1; d_call: NA; clone_size: NA; cdr3_aa: CATWDFTNTEAFF; cdr3_nt: TGTGCCACCTGGGACTTTACGAACACTGAAGCTTTCTTT
v_call: TRBV19; cdr3_length: 12; j_call: TRBJ1-1; d_call: NA; clone_size: NA; cdr3_aa: CASTKQGTEAFF; cdr3_nt: TGTGCCAGTACCAAACAGGGCACTGAAGCTTTCTTT
v_call: TRBV11-3; cdr3_length: 17; j_call: TRBJ2-2; d_call: TRBD2; clone_size: NA; cdr3_aa: CASSPSGLAGVGGELFF; cdr3_nt: TGTGCCAGCAGCCCATCTGGACTAGCGGGAGTTGGCGGGGAGCTGTTTTTT
v_call: TRBV5-4; cdr3_length: 16; j_call: TRBJ2-1; d_call: TRBD2; clone_size: NA; cdr3_aa: CASSYIAGTWGNEQFF; cdr3_nt: TGTGCCAGCAGCTACATAGCGGGGACTTGGGGCAATGAGCAGTTCTTC
v_call: TRBV7-2; cdr3_length: 14; j_call: TRBJ1-1; d_call: TRBD1; clone_size: NA; cdr3_aa: CASSMTGGGTEAFF; cdr3_nt: TGTGCCAGCAGCATGACAGGGGGTGGCACTGAAGCTTTCTTT
v_call: TRBV9; cdr3_length: 14; j_call: TRBJ2-3; d_call: NA; clone_size: NA; cdr3_aa: CASSVGSVSDTQYF; cdr3_nt: TGTGCCAGCAGCGTCGGGAGTGTCTCAGATACGCAGTATTTT
v_call: TRBV28; cdr3_length: 17; j_call: TRBJ1-1; d_call: TRBD1; clone_size: NA; cdr3_aa: CASSLNEAGGANTEAFF; cdr3_nt: TGTGCCAGCAGTTTAAACGAGGCAGGGGGCGCGAACACTGAAGCTTTCTTT
v_call: TRBV7-9; cdr3_length: 17; j_call: TRBJ2-3; d_call: NA; clone_size: NA; cdr3_aa: CASSYPLAGDLTDTQYF; cdr3_nt: TGTGCCAGCAGCTATCCTCTGGCAGGGGACCTCACAGATACGCAGTATTTT
v_call: TRBV5-1; cdr3_length: 15; j_call: TRBJ2-3; d_call: NA; clone_size: NA; cdr3_aa: CASSFSPSKTDTQYF; cdr3_nt: TGCGCCAGCAGCTTTTCTCCTAGCAAGACAGATACGCAGTATTTT
v_call: TRBV19; cdr3_length: 14; j_call: TRBJ1-2; d_call: TRBD1; clone_size: NA; cdr3_aa: CASTDRGGNYGYTF; cdr3_nt: TGTGCCAGTACTGACAGGGGAGGAAACTATGGCTACACCTTC
v_call: TRBV9; cdr3_length: 15; j_call: TRBJ2-6; d_call: NA; clone_size: NA; cdr3_aa: CASTKGVSGANVLTF; cdr3_nt: TGTGCCAGCACTAAAGGAGTCTCTGGGGCCAACGTCCTGACTTTC
v_call: TRBV6-6; cdr3_length: 14; j_call: TRBJ1-5; d_call: TRBD1; clone_size: NA; cdr3_aa: CASDYRGGNQPQHF; cdr3_nt: TGTGCCAGCGATTACAGGGGTGGCAATCAGCCCCAGCATTTT
v_call: TRBV5-5; cdr3_length: 18; j_call: TRBJ2-5; d_call: TRBD2; clone_size: NA; cdr3_aa: CASSLARSSGGRQETQYF; cdr3_nt: TGTGCCAGCAGCTTGGCGAGGTCTAGCGGGGGCCGCCAAGAGACCCAGTACTTC
v_call: TRBV4-2; cdr3_length: 15; j_call: TRBJ2-7; d_call: TRBD2; clone_size: NA; cdr3_aa: CASSQVELAGGEQYF; cdr3_nt: TGTGCCAGCAGCCAAGTCGAACTAGCGGGAGGCGAGCAGTACTTC